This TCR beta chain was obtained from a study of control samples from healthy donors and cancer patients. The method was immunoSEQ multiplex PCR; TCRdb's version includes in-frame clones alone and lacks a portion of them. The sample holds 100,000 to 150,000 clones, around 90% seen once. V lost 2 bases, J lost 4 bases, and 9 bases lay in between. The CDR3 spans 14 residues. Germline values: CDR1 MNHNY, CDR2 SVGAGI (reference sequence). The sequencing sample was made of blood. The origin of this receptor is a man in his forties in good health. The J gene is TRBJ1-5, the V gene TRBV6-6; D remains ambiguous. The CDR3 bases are TGTGCCAGCAGTTACCTAGTGGGTAATCAGCCCCAGCATTTT. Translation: CASSYLVGNQPQHF.